This entry concerns a single T cell receptor (beta chain). What it binds is unknown. This entry is derived from a study of T cells in localized non-small cell lung cancer. The protocol was immunoSEQ multiplex PCR, while the TCRdb copy is restricted to in-frame clones and leaves out a portion. The data hold roughly 35,000 clones, with roughly 90% observed a single time. Germline lookup yields CDR1 LNHDA and CDR2 SQIVND (reference sequence). The CDR3 extends over 17 amino acids. Trimming shortened V by 1 base and J by 0 bases, and 14 bases separated the two germline ends. Findings of the study overall: Adjacent lung exhibited a median of around 60 among the 100 most abundant tumor clones. A denser population of T cells in blood accompanied longer overall survival.

This sequence was found in a female donor at least 60 years old with stage I lung adenocarcinoma. V is TRBV19 and J is TRBJ2-3; D not resolved. Sequenced here: peripheral blood, sampled before any cancer treatment. CDR3 bases: TGTGCCAGTAGTATAGGATCGGTTAGAAGCAGCACAGATACGCAGTATTTT. It encodes CASSIGSVRSSTDTQYF.